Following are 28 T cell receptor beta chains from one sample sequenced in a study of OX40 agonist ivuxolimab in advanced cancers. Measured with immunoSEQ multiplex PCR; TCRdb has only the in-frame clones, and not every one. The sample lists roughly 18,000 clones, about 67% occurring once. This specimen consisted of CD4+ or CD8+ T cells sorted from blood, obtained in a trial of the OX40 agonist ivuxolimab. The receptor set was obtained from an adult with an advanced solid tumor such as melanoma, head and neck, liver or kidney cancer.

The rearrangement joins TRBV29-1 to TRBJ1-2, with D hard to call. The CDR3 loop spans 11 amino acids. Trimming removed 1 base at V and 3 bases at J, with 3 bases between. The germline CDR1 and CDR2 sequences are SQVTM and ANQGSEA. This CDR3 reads CSVEGDYGYTF. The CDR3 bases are TGCAGCGTTGAAGGGGACTATGGCTACACCTTC.

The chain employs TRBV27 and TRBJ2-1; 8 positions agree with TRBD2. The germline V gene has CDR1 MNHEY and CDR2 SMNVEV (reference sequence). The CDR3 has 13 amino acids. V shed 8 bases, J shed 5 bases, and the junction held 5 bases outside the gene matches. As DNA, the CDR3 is TGTGCCAGCTGGGGACTAGACGACAATGAGCAGTTCTTC. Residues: CASWGLDDNEQFF.

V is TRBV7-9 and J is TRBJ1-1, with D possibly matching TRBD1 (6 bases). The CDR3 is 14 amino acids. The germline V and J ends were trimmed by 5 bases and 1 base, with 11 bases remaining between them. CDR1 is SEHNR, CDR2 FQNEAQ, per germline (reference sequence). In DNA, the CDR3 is TGTGCCAGCAGCCCCGGGACACCGAACACTGAAGCTTTCTTT. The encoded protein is CASSPGTPNTEAFF.

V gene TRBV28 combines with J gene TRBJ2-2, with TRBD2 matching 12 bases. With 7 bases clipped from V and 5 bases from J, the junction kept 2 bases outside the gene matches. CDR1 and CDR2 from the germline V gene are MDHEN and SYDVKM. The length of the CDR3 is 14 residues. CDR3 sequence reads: CASTLAGGTGELFF. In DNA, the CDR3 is TGTGCCAGCACCCTAGCGGGAGGGACCGGGGAGCTGTTTTTT.

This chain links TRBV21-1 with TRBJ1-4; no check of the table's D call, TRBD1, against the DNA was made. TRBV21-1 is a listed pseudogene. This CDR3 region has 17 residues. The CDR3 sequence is CASSKAGTGEGNEKLFF. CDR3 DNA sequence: TGTGCCAGCAGCAAAGCGGGGACAGGGGAAGGCAATGAAAAACTGTTTTTT.

CDR3 coding DNA: TGTGCCAGCAGCCCATACGCCTCCACCTACGAGCAGTACTTC. It encodes CASSPYASTYEQYF. The V and J genes are TRBV11-2 and TRBJ2-5; no definite D call. The J call could be wrong; TRBJ2-7 is a better fit for the DNA end. The germline V gene encodes CDR1 SGHAT and CDR2 FQNNGV. The CDR3 runs to 14 residues.

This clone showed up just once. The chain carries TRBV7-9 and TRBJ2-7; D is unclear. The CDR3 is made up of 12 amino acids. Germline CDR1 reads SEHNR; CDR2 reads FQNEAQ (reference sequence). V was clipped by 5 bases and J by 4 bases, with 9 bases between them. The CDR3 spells CASSPGPYEQYF. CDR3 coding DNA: TGTGCCAGCAGCCCCGGACCTTACGAGCAGTACTTC.

The CDR3 DNA sequence: TGTGCCAGTAGTGCAAACAGGCAGACCTACAATGAGCAGTTCTTC. Protein product: CASSANRQTYNEQFF. This chain links TRBV19 with TRBJ2-1; maybe TRBD1 (5 bases). Trimming took off 5 bases at V and 2 bases at J, with 13 bases between the two ends. The CDR3 is 15 residues long. Germline CDR1 and CDR2: LNHDA and SQIVND (reference sequence).

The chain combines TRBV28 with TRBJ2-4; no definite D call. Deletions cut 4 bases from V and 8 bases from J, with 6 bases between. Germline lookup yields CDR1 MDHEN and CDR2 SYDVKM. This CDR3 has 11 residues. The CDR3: CASSSQDIQYF. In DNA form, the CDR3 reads TGTGCCAGCAGTTCCCAGGACATTCAGTACTTC.

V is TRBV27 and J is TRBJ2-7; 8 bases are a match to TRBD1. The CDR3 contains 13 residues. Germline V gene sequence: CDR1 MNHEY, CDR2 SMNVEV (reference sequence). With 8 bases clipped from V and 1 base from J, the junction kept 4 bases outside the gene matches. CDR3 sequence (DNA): TGTGCCAGCGCGTGGGACAGGTCCTACGAGCAGTACTTC. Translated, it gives CASAWDRSYEQYF.

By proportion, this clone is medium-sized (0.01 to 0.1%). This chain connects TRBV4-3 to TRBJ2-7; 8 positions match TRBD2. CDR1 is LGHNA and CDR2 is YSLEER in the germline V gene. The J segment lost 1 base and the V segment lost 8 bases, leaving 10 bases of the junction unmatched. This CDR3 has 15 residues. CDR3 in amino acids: CASALGTSGSYEQYF. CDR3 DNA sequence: TGCGCCAGCGCCCTGGGAACTAGCGGTTCCTACGAGCAGTACTTC.

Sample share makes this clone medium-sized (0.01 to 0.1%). CDR3 sequence: CAISLTTEQGVDGANVLTF. The CDR3 DNA follows: TGTGCCATCAGCCTGACTACCGAACAGGGTGTAGATGGGGCCAACGTCCTGACTTTC. This sequence joins TRBV10-3 and TRBJ2-6; TRBD1 might be the D (6 bases). Trimming stripped 6 bases from V and 3 bases from J, with 24 bases between. CDR3 length: 19 residues. CDR1 ENHRY and CDR2 SYGVKD come from the germline V gene.

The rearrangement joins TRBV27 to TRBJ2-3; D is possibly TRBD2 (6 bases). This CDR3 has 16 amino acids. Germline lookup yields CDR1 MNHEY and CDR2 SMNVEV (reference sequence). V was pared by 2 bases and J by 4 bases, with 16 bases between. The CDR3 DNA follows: TGTGCCAGCAGTTTAGGGCCGGGACTCCTGGCAGATACGCAGTATTTT. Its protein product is CASSLGPGLLADTQYF.

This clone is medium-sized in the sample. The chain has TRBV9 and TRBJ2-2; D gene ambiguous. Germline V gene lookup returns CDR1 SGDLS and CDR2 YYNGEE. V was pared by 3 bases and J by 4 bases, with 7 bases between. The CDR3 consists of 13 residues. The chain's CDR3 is CASSGRGTGELFF. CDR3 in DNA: TGTGCCAGCAGCGGCAGAGGCACCGGGGAGCTGTTTTTT.

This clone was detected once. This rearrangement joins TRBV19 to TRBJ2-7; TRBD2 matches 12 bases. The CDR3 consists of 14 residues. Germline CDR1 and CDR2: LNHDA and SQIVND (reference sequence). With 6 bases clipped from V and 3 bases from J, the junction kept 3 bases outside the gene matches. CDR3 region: CASSWTSGIYEQYF. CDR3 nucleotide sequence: TGTGCCAGTAGCTGGACTAGCGGGATCTACGAGCAGTACTTC.

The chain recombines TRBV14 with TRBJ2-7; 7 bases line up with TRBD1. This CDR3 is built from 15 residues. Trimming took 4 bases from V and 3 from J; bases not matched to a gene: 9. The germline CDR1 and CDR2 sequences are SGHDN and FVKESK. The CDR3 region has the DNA TGTGCCAGCAGCCCTCGACAGGGAGCATTCTACGAGCAGTACTTC. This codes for CASSPRQGAFYEQYF.

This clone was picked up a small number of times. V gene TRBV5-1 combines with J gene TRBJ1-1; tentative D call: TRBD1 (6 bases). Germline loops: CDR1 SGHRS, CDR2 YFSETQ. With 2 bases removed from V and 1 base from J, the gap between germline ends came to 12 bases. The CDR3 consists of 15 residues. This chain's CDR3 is CASSFLGGANTEAFF. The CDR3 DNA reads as TGCGCCAGCAGCTTCCTTGGGGGGGCGAACACTGAAGCTTTCTTT.

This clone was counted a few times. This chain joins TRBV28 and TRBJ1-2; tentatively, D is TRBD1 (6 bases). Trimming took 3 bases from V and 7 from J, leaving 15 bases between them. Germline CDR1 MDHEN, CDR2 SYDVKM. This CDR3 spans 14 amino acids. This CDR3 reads CASSFTGALLGYTF. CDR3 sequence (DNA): TGTGCCAGCAGTTTCACGGGGGCTCTACTTGGCTACACCTTC.

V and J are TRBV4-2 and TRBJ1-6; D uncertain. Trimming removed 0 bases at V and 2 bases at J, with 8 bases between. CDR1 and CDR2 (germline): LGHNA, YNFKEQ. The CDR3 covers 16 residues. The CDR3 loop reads CASSQDLATYNSPLHF. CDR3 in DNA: TGTGCCAGCAGCCAAGATCTAGCTACCTATAATTCACCCCTCCACTTT.

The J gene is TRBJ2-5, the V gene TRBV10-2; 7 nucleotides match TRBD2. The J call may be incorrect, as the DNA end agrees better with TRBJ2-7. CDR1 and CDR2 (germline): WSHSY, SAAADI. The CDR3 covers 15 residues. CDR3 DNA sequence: TGCGCCAGCAGTTTAGACCCGGGACTACTCTACGAGCAGTACTTC. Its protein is CASSLDPGLLYEQYF.

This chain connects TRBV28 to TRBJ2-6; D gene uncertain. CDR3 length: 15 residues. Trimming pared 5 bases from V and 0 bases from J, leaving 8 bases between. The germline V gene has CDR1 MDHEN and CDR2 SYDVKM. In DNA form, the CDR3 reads TGTGCCAGCAGTCCCTTGTACTCTGGGGCCAACGTCCTGACTTTC. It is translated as CASSPLYSGANVLTF. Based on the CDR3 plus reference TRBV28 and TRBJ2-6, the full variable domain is DVKVTQSSRYLVKRTGEKVFLECVQDMDHENMFWYRQDPGLGLRLIYFSYDVKMKEKGDIPEGYSVSREKKERFSLILESASTNQTSMYLCASSPLYSGANVLTFGAGSRLTVL.

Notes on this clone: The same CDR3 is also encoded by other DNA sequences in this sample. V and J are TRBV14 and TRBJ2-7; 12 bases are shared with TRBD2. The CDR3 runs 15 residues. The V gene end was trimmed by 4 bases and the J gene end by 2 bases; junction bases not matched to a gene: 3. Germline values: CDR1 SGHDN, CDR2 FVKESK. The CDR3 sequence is CASSPRLAGAYEQYF. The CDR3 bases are TGTGCCAGCAGCCCCCGACTAGCGGGAGCCTACGAGCAGTACTTC. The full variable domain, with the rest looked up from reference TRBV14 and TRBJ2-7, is EAGVTQFPSHSVIEKGQTVTLRCDPISGHDNLYWYRRVMGKEIKFLLHFVKESKQDESGMPNNRFLAERTGGTYSTLKVQPAELEDSGVYFCASSPRLAGAYEQYFGPGTRLTVT.

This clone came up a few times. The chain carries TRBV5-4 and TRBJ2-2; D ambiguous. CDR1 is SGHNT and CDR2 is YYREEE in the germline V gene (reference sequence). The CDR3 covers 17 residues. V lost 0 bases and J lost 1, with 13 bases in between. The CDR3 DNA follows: TGTGCCAGCAGCTTGGGATCGTCGGGTTGGAACACCGGGGAGCTGTTTTTT. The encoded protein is CASSLGSSGWNTGELFF. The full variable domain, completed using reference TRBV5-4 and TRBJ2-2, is ETGVTQSPTHLIKTRGQQVTLRCSSQSGHNTVSWYQQALGQGPQFIFQYYREEENGRGNFPPRFSGLQFPNYSSELNVNALELDDSALYLCASSLGSSGWNTGELFFGEGSRLTVL.

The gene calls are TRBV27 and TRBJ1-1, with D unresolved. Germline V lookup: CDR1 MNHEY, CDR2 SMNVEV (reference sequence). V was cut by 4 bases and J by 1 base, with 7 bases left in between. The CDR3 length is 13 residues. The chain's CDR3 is CASSWAKNTEAFF. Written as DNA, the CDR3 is TGTGCCAGCAGTTGGGCCAAGAACACTGAAGCTTTCTTT.

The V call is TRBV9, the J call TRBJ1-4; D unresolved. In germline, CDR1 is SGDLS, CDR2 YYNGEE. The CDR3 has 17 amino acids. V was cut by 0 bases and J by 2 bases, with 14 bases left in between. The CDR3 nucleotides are TGTGCCAGCAGCGTAGTCGGGGAAATTAGCACTAATGAAAAACTGTTTTTT. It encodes CASSVVGEISTNEKLFF.

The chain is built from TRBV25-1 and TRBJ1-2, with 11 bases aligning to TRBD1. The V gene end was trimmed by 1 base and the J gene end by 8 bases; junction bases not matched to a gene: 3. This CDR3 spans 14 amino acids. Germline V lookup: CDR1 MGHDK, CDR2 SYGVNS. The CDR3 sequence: CASSEWTGGLGYTF. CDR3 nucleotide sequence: TGTGCCAGCAGTGAATGGACAGGGGGCTTGGGCTACACCTTC.

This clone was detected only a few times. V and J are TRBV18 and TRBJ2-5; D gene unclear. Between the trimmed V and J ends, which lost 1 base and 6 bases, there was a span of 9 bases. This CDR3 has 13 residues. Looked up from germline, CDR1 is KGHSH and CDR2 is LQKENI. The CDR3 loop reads CASSPLGDQTQYF. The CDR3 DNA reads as TGTGCCAGCTCACCACTAGGAGATCAGACCCAGTACTTC. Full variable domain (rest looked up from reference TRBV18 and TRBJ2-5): NAGVMQNPRHLVRRRGQEARLRCSPMKGHSHVYWYRQLPEEGLKFMVYLQKENIIDESGMPKERFSAEFPKEGPSILRIQQVVRGDSAAYFCASSPLGDQTQYFGPGTRLLVL.

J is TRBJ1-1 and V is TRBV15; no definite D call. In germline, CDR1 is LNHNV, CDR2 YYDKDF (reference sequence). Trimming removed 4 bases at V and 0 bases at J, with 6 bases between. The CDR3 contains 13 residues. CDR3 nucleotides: TGTGCCACCAGCACCCCCATGAACACTGAAGCTTTCTTT. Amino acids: CATSTPMNTEAFF. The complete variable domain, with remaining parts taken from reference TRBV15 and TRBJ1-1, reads DAMVIQNPRYQVTQFGKPVTLSCSQTLNHNVMYWYQQKSSQAPKLLFHYYDKDFNNEADTPDNFQSRRPNTSFCFLDIRSPGLGDTAMYLCATSTPMNTEAFFGQGTRLTVV.